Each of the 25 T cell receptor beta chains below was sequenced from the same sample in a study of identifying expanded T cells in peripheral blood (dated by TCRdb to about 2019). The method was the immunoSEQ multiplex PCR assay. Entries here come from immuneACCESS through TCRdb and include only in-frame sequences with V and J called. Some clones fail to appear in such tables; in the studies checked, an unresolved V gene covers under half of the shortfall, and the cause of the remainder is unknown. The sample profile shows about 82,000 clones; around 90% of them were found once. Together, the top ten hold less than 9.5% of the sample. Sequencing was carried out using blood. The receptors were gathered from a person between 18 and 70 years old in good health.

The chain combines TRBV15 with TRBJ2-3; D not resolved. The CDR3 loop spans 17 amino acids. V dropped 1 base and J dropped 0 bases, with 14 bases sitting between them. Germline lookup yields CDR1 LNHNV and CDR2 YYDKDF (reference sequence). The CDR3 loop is CATSRGPFQLSTDTQYF. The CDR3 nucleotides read TGTGCCACCAGCAGAGGACCTTTTCAGCTTAGCACAGATACGCAGTATTTT.

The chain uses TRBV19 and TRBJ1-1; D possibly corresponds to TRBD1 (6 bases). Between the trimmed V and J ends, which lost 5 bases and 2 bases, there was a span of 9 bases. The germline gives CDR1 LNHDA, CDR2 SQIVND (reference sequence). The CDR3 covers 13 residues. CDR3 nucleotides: TGTGCCAGTAGTGTCAGGGGAAACACTGAAGCTTTCTTT. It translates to CASSVRGNTEAFF. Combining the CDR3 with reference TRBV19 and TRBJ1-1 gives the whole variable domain DGGITQSPKYLFRKEGQNVTLSCEQNLNHDAMYWYRQDPGQGLRLIYYSQIVNDFQKGDIAEGYSVSREKKESFPLTVTSAQKNPTAFYLCASSVRGNTEAFFGQGTRLTVV.

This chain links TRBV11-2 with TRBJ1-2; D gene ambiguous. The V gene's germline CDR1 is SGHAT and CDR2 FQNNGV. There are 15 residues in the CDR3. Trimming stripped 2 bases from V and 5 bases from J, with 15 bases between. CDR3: CASSLNGGLQYGYTF. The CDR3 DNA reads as TGTGCCAGCAGCTTAAACGGAGGGCTTCAGTATGGCTACACCTTC. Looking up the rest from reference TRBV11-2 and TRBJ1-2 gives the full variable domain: EAGVAQSPRYKIIEKRQSVAFWCNPISGHATLYWYQQILGQGPKLLIQFQNNGVVDDSQLPKDRFSAERLKGVDSTLKIQPAKLEDSAVYLCASSLNGGLQYGYTFGSGTRLTVV.

CDR3 in DNA: TGTGCCAGCAGCGTAGGGGTCACCCCCTACGAGCAGTACTTC. It yields the protein CASSVGVTPYEQYF. The chain carries TRBV9 and TRBJ2-7; D is unresolved. Germline V lookup: CDR1 SGDLS, CDR2 YYNGEE. V gave up 0 bases and J gave up 2 bases, with 9 bases separating them. The CDR3 loop spans 14 amino acids. Based on the CDR3 plus reference TRBV9 and TRBJ2-7, the full variable domain is DSGVTQTPKHLITATGQRVTLRCSPRSGDLSVYWYQQSLDQGLQFLIQYYNGEERAKGNILERFSAQQFPDLHSELNLSSLELGDSALYFCASSVGVTPYEQYFGPGTRLTVT.

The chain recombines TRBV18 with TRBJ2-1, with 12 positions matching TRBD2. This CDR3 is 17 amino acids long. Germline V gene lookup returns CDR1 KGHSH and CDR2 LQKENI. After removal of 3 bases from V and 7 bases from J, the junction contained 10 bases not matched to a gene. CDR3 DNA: TGTGCCAGCTCACCTGGGACTAGCGGGTTCGGAGGTAATGAGCAGTTCTTC. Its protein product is CASSPGTSGFGGNEQFF.

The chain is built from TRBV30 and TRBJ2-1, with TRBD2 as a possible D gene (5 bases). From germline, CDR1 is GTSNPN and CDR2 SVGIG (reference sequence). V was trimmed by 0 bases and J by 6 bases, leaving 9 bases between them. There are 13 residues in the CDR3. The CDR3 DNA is TGTGCCTGGAGTGTGGACTTCCGCAATGAGCAGTTCTTC. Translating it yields CAWSVDFRNEQFF.

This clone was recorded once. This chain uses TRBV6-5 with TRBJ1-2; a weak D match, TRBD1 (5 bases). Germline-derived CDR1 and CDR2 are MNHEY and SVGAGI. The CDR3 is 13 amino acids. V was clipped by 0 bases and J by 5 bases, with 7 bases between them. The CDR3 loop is CASSYSRGYGYTF. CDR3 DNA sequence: TGTGCCAGCAGTTACTCGAGGGGTTATGGCTACACCTTC.

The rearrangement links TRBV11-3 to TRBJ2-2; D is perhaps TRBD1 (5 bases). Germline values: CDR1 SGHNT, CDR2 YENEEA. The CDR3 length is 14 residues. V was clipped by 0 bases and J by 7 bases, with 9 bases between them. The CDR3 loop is CASSLETVNGELFF. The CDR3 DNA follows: TGTGCCAGCAGCTTAGAGACAGTTAACGGGGAGCTGTTTTTT.

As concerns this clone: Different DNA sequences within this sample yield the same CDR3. The CDR3 region is CASSYSRVQPQHF. The CDR3 DNA is TGTGCCAGCAGTTACTCGCGGGTCCAGCCCCAGCATTTT. The gene calls are TRBV6-5 and TRBJ1-5; D is ambiguous. This CDR3 spans 13 amino acids. V was pared by 0 bases and J by 7 bases, with 7 bases between. The V gene's germline CDR1 is MNHEY and CDR2 SVGAGI.

The CDR3 loop reads CASSLRAGGETQYF. In DNA, the CDR3 is TGCGCCAGCAGCCTGCGTGCGGGGGGAGAGACCCAGTACTTC. The chain joins TRBV5-1 to TRBJ2-5; 8 positions agree with TRBD2. The CDR3 consists of 14 residues. Germline CDR1 and CDR2: SGHRS and YFSETQ. The V segment lost 4 bases and the J segment 4 bases; nucleotides outside the gene matches: 6.

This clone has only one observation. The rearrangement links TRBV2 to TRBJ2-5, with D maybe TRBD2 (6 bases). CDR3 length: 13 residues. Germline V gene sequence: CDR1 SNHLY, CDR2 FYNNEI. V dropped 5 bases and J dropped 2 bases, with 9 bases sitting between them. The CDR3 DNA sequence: TGTGCCAGCAGTCCGGGGGAACAAGAGACCCAGTACTTC. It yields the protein CASSPGEQETQYF.

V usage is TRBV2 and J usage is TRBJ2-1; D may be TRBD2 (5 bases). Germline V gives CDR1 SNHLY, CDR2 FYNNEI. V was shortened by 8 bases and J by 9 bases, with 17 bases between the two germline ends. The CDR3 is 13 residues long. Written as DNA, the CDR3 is TGTGCCAGCCGCAACCAACTAGACGGTGAGCAGTTCTTC. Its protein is CASRNQLDGEQFF.

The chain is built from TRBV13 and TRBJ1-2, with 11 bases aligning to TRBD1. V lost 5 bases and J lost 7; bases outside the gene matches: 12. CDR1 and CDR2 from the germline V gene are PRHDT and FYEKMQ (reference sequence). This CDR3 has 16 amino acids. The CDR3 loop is CASSQGPGQGVLGYTF. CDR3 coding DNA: TGTGCCAGCAGCCAGGGACCGGGACAGGGGGTTCTTGGCTACACCTTC.

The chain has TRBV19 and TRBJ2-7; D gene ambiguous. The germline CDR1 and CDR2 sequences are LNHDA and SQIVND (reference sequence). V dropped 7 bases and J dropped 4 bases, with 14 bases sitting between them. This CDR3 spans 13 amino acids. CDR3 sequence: CASTATDYYEQYF. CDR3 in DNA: TGTGCCAGTACCGCGACCGATTATTACGAGCAGTACTTC.

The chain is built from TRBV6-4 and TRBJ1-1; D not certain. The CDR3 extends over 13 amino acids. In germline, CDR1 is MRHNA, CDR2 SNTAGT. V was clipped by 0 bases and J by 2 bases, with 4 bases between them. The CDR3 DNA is TGTGCCAGCAGTGACTCGGACAACACTGAAGCTTTCTTT. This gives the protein CASSDSDNTEAFF.

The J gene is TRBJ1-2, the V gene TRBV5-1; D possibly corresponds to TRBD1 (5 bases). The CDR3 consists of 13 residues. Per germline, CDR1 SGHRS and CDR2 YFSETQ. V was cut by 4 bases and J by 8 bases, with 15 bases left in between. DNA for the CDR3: TGCGCCAGCAGCCCGTTAGGACAAGCCGGCTACACCTTC. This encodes CASSPLGQAGYTF. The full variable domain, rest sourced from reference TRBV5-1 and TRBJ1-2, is KAGVTQTPRYLIKTRGQQVTLSCSPISGHRSVSWYQQTPGQGLQFLFEYFSETQRNKGNFPGRFSGRQFSNSRSEMNVSTLELGDSALYLCASSPLGQAGYTFGSGTRLTVV.

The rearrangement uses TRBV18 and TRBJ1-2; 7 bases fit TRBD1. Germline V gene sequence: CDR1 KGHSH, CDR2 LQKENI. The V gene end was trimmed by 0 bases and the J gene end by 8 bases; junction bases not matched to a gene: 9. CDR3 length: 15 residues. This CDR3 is CASSPPGTGVMGYTF. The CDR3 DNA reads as TGTGCCAGCTCACCACCGGGAACAGGGGTTATGGGCTACACCTTC. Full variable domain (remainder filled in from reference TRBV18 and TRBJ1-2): NAGVMQNPRHLVRRRGQEARLRCSPMKGHSHVYWYRQLPEEGLKFMVYLQKENIIDESGMPKERFSAEFPKEGPSILRIQQVVRGDSAAYFCASSPPGTGVMGYTFGSGTRLTVV.

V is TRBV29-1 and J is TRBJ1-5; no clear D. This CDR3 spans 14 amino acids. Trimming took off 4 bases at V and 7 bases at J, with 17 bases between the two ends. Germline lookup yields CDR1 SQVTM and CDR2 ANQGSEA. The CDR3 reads CSVVKQWTGQPQHF. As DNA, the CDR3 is TGCAGCGTTGTCAAACAGTGGACTGGGCAGCCCCAGCATTTT.

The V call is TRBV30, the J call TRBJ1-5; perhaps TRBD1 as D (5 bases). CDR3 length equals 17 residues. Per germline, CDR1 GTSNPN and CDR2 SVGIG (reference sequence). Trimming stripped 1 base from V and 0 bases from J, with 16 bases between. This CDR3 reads CAWSGGKTENSNQPQHF. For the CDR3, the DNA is TGTGCCTGGAGTGGGGGGAAAACAGAAAATAGCAATCAGCCCCAGCATTTT.

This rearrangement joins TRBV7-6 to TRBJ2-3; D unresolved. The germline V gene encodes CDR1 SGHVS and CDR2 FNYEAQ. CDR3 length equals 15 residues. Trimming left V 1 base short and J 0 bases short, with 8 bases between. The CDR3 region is CASSLVRISTDTQYF. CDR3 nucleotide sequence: TGTGCCAGCAGCTTAGTCCGTATTAGCACAGATACGCAGTATTTT.

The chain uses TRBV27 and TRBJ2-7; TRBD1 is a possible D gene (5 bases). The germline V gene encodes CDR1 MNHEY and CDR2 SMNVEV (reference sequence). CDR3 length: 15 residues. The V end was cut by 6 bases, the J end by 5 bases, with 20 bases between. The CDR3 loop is CASSRGPVPRDEQYF. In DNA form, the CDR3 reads TGTGCCAGCAGCCGCGGTCCCGTCCCCAGGGACGAGCAGTACTTC.

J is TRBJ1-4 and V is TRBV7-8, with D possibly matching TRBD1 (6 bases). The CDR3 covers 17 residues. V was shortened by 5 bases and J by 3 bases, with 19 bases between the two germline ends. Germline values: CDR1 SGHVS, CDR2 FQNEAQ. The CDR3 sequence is CASSPGRGVGANEKLFF. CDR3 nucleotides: TGTGCCAGCAGCCCCGGAAGGGGGGTCGGGGCTAATGAAAAACTGTTTTTT. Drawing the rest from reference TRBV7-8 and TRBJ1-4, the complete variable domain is GAGVSQSPRYKVAKRGQDVALRCDPISGHVSLFWYQQALGQGPEFLTYFQNEAQLDKSGLPSDRFFAERPEGSVSTLKIQRTQQEDSAVYLCASSPGRGVGANEKLFFGSGTQLSVL.

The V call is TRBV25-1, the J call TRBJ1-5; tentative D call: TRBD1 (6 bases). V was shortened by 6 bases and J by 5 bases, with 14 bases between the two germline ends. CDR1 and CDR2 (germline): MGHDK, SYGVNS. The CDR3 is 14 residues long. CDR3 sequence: CASSGGSLYQPQHF. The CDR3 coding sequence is TGTGCCAGCAGCGGGGGCAGCCTATATCAGCCCCAGCATTTT.

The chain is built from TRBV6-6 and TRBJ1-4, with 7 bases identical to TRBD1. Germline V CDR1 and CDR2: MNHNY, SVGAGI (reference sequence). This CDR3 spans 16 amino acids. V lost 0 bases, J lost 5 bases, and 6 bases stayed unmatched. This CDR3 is CASSYSIGTENEKLFF. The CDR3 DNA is TGTGCCAGCAGTTACTCGATTGGGACAGAAAATGAAAAACTGTTTTTT.

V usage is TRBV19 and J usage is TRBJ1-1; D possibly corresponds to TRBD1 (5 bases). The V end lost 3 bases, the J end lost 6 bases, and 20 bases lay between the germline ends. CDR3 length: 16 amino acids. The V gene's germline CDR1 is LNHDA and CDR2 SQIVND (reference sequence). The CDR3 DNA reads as TGTGCCAGTAGTATTAGTGGGTCATTAGGGGCTTCTGAAGCTTTCTTT. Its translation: CASSISGSLGASEAFF.